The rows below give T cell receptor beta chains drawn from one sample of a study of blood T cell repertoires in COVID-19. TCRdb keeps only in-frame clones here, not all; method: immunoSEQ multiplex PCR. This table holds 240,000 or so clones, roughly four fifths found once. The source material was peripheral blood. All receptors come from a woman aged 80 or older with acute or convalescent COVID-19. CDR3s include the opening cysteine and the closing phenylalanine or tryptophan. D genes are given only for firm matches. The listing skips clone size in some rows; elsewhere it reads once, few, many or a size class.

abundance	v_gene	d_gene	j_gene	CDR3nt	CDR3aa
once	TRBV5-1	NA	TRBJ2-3	TGCGCCAGCCAGAGGGGACTTAGCACAGATACGCAGTATTTT	CASQRGLSTDTQYF
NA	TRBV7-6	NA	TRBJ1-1	TGTGCCAGCAGCACAAATTCCAGGGCCTTTAATACTGAAGCTTTCTTT	CASSTNSRAFNTEAFF
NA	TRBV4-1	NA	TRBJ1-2	TGCGCCAGCAGCCAAGACCAGGGCCTTGGCTACACCTTC	CASSQDQGLGYTF
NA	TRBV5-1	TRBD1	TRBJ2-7	TGCGCCAGCAGTTTCGACAGGGGCTACGAGCAGTACTTC	CASSFDRGYEQYF
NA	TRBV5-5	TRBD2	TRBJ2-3	TGTGCCAGCAGCTCCGTGGCGGGGGAGGGAACAGATACGCAGTATTTT	CASSSVAGEGTDTQYF
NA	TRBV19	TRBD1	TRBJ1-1	TGTGCCAGTAGTTCCCCGGACAGGGCAAACACTGAAGCTTTCTTT	CASSSPDRANTEAFF
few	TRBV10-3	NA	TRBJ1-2	TGTGCCATCAGTGAGTCATCGGGGGGCGCGGAAGGCTACACCTTC	CAISESSGGAEGYTF
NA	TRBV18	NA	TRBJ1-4	TGTGCCAGCTCCCTCTCCAGGCCGGGGAGGGAGGAAAAACTGTTTTTT	CASSLSRPGREEKLFF
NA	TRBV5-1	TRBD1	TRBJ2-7	TGCGCCAGCAGCCGCACAGGGGGAGACGAGCAGTACTTC	CASSRTGGDEQYF
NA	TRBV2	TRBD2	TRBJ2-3	TGTGCCAGCAGTGTTAGCGGGGGGGCACGAGATACGCAGTATTTT	CASSVSGGARDTQYF
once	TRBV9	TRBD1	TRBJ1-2	TGTGCCAGCAGCACTCGACAGGGAAGTAACTATGGCTACACCTTC	CASSTRQGSNYGYTF
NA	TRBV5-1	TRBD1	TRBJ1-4	TGCGCCAGCTCGAAGGGACAGGGGAATGAAAAACTGTTTTTT	CASSKGQGNEKLFF
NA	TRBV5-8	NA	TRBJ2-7	TGTGCCAGCACCTTTACCGGGACAACTCCTTACGAGCAGTACTTC	CASTFTGTTPYEQYF
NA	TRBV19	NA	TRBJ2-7	TGTGCCAGTAGTATAAGAAGCGGAGGATCCTACGAGCAGTACTTC	CASSIRSGGSYEQYF
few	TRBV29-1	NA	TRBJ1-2	TGCAGCGTTGTTGGGCAGGGGAACTATGGCTACACCTTC	CSVVGQGNYGYTF
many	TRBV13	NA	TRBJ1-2	TGTGCCAGCAGCTTAGGCCCCCGGACAGCGAACACCTTC	CASSLGPRTANTF
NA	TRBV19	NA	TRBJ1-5	TGTGCCAGTATTTTGAGGGGGAGCAATCAGCCCCAGCATTTT	CASILRGSNQPQHF
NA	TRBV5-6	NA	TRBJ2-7	TGTGCCAGCAGCTTTGGACAGAACCCTTACGAGCAGTACTTC	CASSFGQNPYEQYF
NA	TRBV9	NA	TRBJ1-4	TGTGCCAGCAGCCCTGGGGGAGGGGCAACTAATGAAAAACTGTTTTTT	CASSPGGGATNEKLFF
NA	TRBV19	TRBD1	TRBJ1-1	TGTGCCAGTAGTACACAGGGGGCTGAAGCTTTCTTT	CASSTQGAEAFF
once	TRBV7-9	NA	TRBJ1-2	TGTGCCAGCACGTCGGGAGGAGAGAGGGGCTACACCTTC	CASTSGGERGYTF
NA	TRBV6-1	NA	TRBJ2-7	TGTGCCAGCAGTGAAGTCCCCAGGGGACGCACATACGAGCAGTACTTC	CASSEVPRGRTYEQYF
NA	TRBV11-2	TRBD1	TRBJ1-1	TGTGCCAGCAGCTTGAGGGGACAGGTGAACACTGAAGCTTTCTTT	CASSLRGQVNTEAFF
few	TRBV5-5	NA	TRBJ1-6	TGTGCCAGCAGCTTGGTAGATTCACCCCTCCACTTT	CASSLVDSPLHF
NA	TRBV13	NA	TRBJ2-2	TGTGCCAGCAGCCCTAACAGGTCCCCCTCAGGAACCGGGGAGCTGTTTTTT	CASSPNRSPSGTGELFF
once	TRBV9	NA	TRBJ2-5	TGTGCCAGCAGCGTAGAAGGCAGGGTTCAAGAGACCCAGTACTTC	CASSVEGRVQETQYF
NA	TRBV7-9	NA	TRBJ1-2	TGTGCCAGCAGCCATACAGCTAACTATGGCTACACCTTC	CASSHTANYGYTF
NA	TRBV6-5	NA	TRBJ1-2	TGTGCCAGCAGTTACGCCCTCGGGGGGGCCAACTATGGCTACACCTTC	CASSYALGGANYGYTF
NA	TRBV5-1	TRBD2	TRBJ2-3	TGCGCCAGCAGCCCTAGCGGGGGGGCTGCAGATACGCAGTATTTT	CASSPSGGAADTQYF
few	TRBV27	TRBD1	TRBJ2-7	TGTGCCAGCAGTTTTGGACCGACAGGGACCTACGAGCAGTACTTC	CASSFGPTGTYEQYF
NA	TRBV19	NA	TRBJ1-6	TGTGCCAGTAGTACAGGGGACGGTGATTCACCCCTCCACTTT	CASSTGDGDSPLHF
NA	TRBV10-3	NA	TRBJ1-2	TGTGCCATCAGTGAGTCGATCGGGGGAAATGGCTACACCTTC	CAISESIGGNGYTF
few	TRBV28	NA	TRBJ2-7	TGTGCCAGCAGGCGCCAGGGGACGAGCTCCTACGAGCAGTACTTC	CASRRQGTSSYEQYF
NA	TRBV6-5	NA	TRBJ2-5	TGTGCCCCTCTGCTGGGGGCCGGGGAGACCCAGTACTTC	CAPLLGAGETQYF
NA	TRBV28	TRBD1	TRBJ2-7	TGTGCCAGCAGTTTATGGGGGCAAGGACAGGGGGCTAGGGAGCAGTACTTC	CASSLWGQGQGAREQYF
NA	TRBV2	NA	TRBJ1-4	TGTGCCAGCAGCCAGGGCCCGGGCCTGTTTTTT	CASSQGPGLFF
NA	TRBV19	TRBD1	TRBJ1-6	TGTGCCAGTAGGCCCGGGACAGAAAATTCACCCCTCCACTTT	CASRPGTENSPLHF
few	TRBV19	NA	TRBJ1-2	TGTGCCAGTAGGGACGGGGGTCGGTATGGCTACACCTTC	CASRDGGRYGYTF
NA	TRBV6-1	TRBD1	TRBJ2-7	TGTGCCAGCAGTGAAAGGGGACAGGGATATGGGGAGCAGTACTTC	CASSERGQGYGEQYF
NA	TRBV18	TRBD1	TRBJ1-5	TGTGCCAGCTCGGTGACAGGGGAAGATCAGCCCCAGCATTTT	CASSVTGEDQPQHF
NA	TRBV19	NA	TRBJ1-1	TGTGCCAGTAGTTACGGGACACTGAACACTGAAGCTTTCTTT	CASSYGTLNTEAFF
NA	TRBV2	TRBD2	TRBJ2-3	TGTGCCAGCAGGGCTAGCGGTGGCACAGATACGCAGTATTTT	CASRASGGTDTQYF
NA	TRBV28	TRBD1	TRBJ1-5	TGTGCCAGCAGTTCCTACCCAGACAGGGCCAATCAGCCCCAGCATTTT	CASSSYPDRANQPQHF
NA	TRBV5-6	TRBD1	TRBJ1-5	TGTGCCAGCAGCCCCGACAGGGGGGCTCATCAGCCCCAGCATTTT	CASSPDRGAHQPQHF
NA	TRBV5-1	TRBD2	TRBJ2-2	TGCGCCAGCAGCCCGGGACTAGCGGGGGGGCGTACCGGGGAGCTGTTTTTT	CASSPGLAGGRTGELFF
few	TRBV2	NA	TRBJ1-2	TGTGCCAGCACTAGGGAGGTCTATGGCTACACCTTC	CASTREVYGYTF
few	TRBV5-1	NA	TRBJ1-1	TGCGCCAGCAGCTCCCCACAGGTGAACACTGAAGCTTTCTTT	CASSSPQVNTEAFF